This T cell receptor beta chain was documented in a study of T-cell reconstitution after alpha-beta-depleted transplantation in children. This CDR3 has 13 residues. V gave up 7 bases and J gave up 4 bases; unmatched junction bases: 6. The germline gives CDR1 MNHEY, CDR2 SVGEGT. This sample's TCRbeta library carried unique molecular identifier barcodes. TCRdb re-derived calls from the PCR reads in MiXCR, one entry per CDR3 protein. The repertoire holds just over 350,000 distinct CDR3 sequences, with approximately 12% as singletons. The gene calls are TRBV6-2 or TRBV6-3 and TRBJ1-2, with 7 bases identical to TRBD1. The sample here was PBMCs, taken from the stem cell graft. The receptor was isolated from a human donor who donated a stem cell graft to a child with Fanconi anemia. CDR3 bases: TGTGCCAGCAACGAGGGGGCTACCTATGGCTACACCTTC. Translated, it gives CASNEGATYGYTF.